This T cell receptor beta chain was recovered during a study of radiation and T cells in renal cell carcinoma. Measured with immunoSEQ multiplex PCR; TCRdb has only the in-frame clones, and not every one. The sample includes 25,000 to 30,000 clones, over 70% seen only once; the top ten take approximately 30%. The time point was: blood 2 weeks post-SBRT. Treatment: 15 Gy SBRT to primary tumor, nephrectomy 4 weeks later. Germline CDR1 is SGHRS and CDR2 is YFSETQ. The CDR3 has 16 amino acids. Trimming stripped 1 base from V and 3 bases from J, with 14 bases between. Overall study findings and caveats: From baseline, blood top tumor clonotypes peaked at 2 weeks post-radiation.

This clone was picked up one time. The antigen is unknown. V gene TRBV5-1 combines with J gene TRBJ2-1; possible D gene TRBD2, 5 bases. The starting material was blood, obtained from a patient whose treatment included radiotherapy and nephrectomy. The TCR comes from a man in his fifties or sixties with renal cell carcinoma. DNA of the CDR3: TGCGCCAGCAGCTTGTCCCTACTAGAAGGCTACAATGAGCAGTTCTTC. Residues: CASSLSLLEGYNEQFF.